The clone carrying this TCR beta chain appeared once. The entry originates in a study of blood T cell repertoires in COVID-19. Study-wide context: Spain, Italy and the United States supplied samples that represented acute and convalescent COVID-19. T cells, B-cell-depleted T cells, or PBMCs supplied cDNA or gDNA.

Methods used by the authors: Estimation of nucleated cell counts was performed using reference gene primer amplification. The data were produced by immunoSEQ multiplex PCR, yet TCRdb's version contains in-frame clones alone and is incomplete. D and trimming were read from the DNA, whereas the V and J calls and clone size are those reported in that table. The table has tens of thousands of clones, 75% to 80% seen once. V lost 0 bases and J lost 4, with 10 bases in between. Germline CDR1 is MNHNY and CDR2 is SVGAGI (reference sequence). CDR3 length: 15 amino acids. The clonotype comes from a man in his 70s with active or convalescent COVID-19. The chain couples TRBV6-6 to TRBJ1-5; perhaps TRBD1 as D (6 bases). Material for sequencing was peripheral blood. CDR3 sequence reads: CASSYSSQGNQPQHF. The CDR3 DNA sequence: TGTGCCAGCAGTTACTCTTCCCAGGGGAATCAGCCCCAGCATTTT.